This TCR beta chain originates from a study of cytomegalovirus exposure and HLA in healthy donors. Study at large: Most genotyped donors, over 70% of roughly 400, had Caucasian-associated genetic ancestry.

This CDR3 has 15 amino acids. Between the trimmed V and J ends, which lost 6 bases and 3 bases, there was a span of 12 bases. Germline V gives CDR1 LGHNA, CDR2 YSLEER. With 60 Vbeta and 13 Jbeta primers, the PCR was carried out. Repertoires were generated with immunoSEQ multiplex PCR, while TCRdb's copy carries only in-frame clones and drops some. The sample has over 200,000 clones, 70% seen once. Study observations and caveats: Previous analysis showed most TCR beta V segments were productive about 90% or about 30% of the time.

Details on this clone: Antigen: not known.

Healthy individuals who donated bone marrow served as the donors. The sequencing sample was made of PBMCs. This TCR was recovered from a middle-aged man in good health and CMV-seropositive. The rearrangement links TRBV4-3 to TRBJ1-6, with D perhaps matching TRBD1 (5 bases). CDR3 loop: CASSLRRGYNSPLHF. In DNA form, the CDR3 reads TGCGCCAGCAGTCTGAGGAGGGGCTATAATTCACCCCTCCACTTT.